The 28 T cell receptor beta chains below were found in one sample sequenced in a study of T-cell memory formation after mild COVID-19. TCRdb ran MiXCR on the 5' RACE reads and lists one entry per CDR3 protein. The table records roughly 280,000 distinct CDR3 sequences, about 17% of them present only once. The sample taken for sequencing was PBMCs or a T cell subset sorted from them (not recorded which). These receptors came from a man between 18 and 29 years old who had mild COVID-19 (a few samples of this study predate the infection). Cell type and time point are not known.

The gene calls are TRBV12-3 or TRBV12-4 and TRBJ2-2; D gene uncertain. Trimming took 4 bases from V and 0 from J, leaving 9 bases between them. The CDR3 loop spans 15 amino acids. CDR3 in amino acids: CASSSRGSNTGELFF. The CDR3 region has the DNA TGTGCCAGCAGTTCCCGAGGATCGAACACCGGGGAGCTGTTTTTT.

The V call is TRBV5-1, the J call TRBJ2-7; either TRBD1 or TRBD2 may fit D (6 bases each). The CDR3 covers 12 residues. V was clipped by 7 bases and J by 6 bases, with 14 bases between them. Germline CDR1 and CDR2: SGHRS and YFSETQ. CDR3 loop: CASRAPGAEQYF. The CDR3 nucleotides read TGCGCCAGCCGGGCCCCGGGGGCCGAGCAGTACTTC.

This clonotype was recorded many times. The chain recombines TRBV30 with TRBJ2-5; TRBD1 agrees at 9 bases. Per the germline V gene, CDR1 is GTSNPN and CDR2 is SVGIG (reference sequence). J gave up 3 bases and V 3 bases, and 2 bases lay outside the gene matches. CDR3 length: 13 amino acids. The CDR3, as DNA: TGTGCCTGGAGCGGGACAGGGAAAGAGACCCAGTACTTC. Encoded protein: CAWSGTGKETQYF.

The chain combines TRBV2 with TRBJ1-1; tentative D call: TRBD1 (6 bases). Germline V gene lookup returns CDR1 SNHLY and CDR2 FYNNEI. The CDR3 runs to 18 residues. The V gene lost 6 bases and the J gene lost 0 bases, with 23 bases spanning the gap. The CDR3 bases are TGTGCCAGCAGACCTAGACGGGGGGCAGGGAAAGTGAACACTGAAGCTTTCTTT. Translated, it gives CASRPRRGAGKVNTEAFF. The full variable domain, in which reference TRBV2 and TRBJ1-1 provide the parts outside the CDR3, is EPEVTQTPSHQVTQMGQEVILRCVPISNHLYFYWYRQILGQKVEFLVSFYNNEISEKSEIFDDQFSVERPDGSNFTLKIRSTKLEDSAMYFCASRPRRGAGKVNTEAFFGQGTRLTVV.

The rearrangement joins TRBV19 to TRBJ2-7; D is unresolved. V gave up 4 bases and J gave up 4 bases, with 8 bases separating them. The CDR3 loop spans 12 amino acids. CDR1 LNHDA and CDR2 SQIVND come from the germline V gene (reference sequence). CDR3 sequence reads: CASSKGPYEQYF. CDR3 in DNA: TGTGCCAGTAGTAAGGGTCCGTACGAGCAGTACTTC.

This rearrangement joins TRBV6-5 to TRBJ2-7, with 8 nucleotides matching TRBD1. This CDR3 spans 15 amino acids. V lost 5 bases and J lost 2; bases outside the gene matches: 8. CDR1 and CDR2 from the germline V gene are MNHEY and SVGAGI. The CDR3 here is CASSAGQGFPYEQYF. CDR3 coding DNA: TGTGCCAGCAGTGCCGGACAGGGCTTTCCCTACGAGCAGTACTTC.

This clonotype was seen many times. CDR3 coding DNA: TGTGCCAGCAGTGAATGGTCGCACAGCCGATTCCTAAAAAACATTCAGTACTTC. Protein product: CASSEWSHSRFLKNIQYF. V is TRBV2 and J is TRBJ2-4; D not resolved. Looked up from germline, CDR1 is SNHLY and CDR2 is FYNNEI. The CDR3 is 18 amino acids. V dropped 2 bases and J dropped 4 bases, with 21 bases sitting between them.

The rearrangement uses TRBV5-1 and TRBJ2-3, with D maybe TRBD1 (5 bases). V lost 2 bases and J lost 6, with 16 bases in between. The CDR3 has 15 residues. Germline assignment: CDR1 SGHRS and CDR2 YFSETQ. In nucleotides, the CDR3 is TGCGCCAGCAGCTTTGTGTTTGGGGCAAGGGATACGCAGTATTTT. It specifies CASSFVFGARDTQYF.

This clonotype was picked up a small number of times. The chain employs TRBV12-3 or TRBV12-4 and TRBJ1-6; tentative D call: TRBD1 (5 bases). V lost 3 bases and J lost 7, with 13 bases in between. This CDR3 spans 15 amino acids. CDR3 coding DNA: TGTGCCAGCAGTTTTGTGGGGGGAGGGAATTCACCCCTCCACTTT. This codes for CASSFVGGGNSPLHF.

This clonotype came up a few times. V gene TRBV4-3 combines with J gene TRBJ2-1, with D maybe TRBD1 (6 bases). CDR3 length equals 15 residues. V was clipped by 5 bases and J by 4 bases, with 15 bases between them. CDR1 is LGHNA and CDR2 is YSLEER in the germline V gene. The CDR3, as DNA: TGCGCCAGCAGCAAGCGACCTGGACAGTACAATGAGCAGTTCTTC. Translation gives CASSKRPGQYNEQFF.

The chain joins TRBV5-6 to TRBJ2-7; D may be TRBD1 or TRBD2 (5 bases each). From germline, CDR1 is SGHDT and CDR2 YYEEEE. This CDR3 is built from 14 residues. V was shortened by 0 bases and J by 7 bases, with 14 bases between the two germline ends. The CDR3 sequence is CASSLVSGSGEQYV. DNA of the CDR3: TGTGCCAGCAGCTTGGTTTCAGGGAGTGGAGAGCAGTACGTC.

V is TRBV11-2 and J is TRBJ2-7; D perhaps matches TRBD2 (5 bases). Germline CDR1 is SGHAT and CDR2 is FQNNGV. CDR3 length equals 15 residues. Deletions cut 6 bases from V and 1 base from J, with 16 bases between. CDR3 nucleotides: TGTGCCAGCAGTTCGGACTTCCGAATTTCCTACGAGCAGTACTTC. It specifies CASSSDFRISYEQYF.

This clonotype has more than one count but fewer than ten. This rearrangement joins TRBV25-1 to TRBJ1-5; D not certain. There are 12 residues in the CDR3. CDR1 and CDR2 from the germline V gene are MGHDK and SYGVNS. Trimming took 2 bases from V and 5 from J, leaving 4 bases between them. In DNA, the CDR3 is TGTGCCAGCAGTGAACCCGATCAGCCCCAGCATTTT. It encodes CASSEPDQPQHF.

Ten or more counts support this clonotype. The chain uses TRBV5-1 and TRBJ2-7; D is unclear. Germline assignment: CDR1 SGHRS and CDR2 YFSETQ. V lost 3 bases to trimming and J lost 3 bases, with 13 bases between them. This CDR3 region has 14 residues. The CDR3 is CASSSRPGHYEQYV. In nucleotides, the CDR3 is TGCGCCAGCAGCTCGAGGCCGGGCCACTACGAGCAGTACGTC.

This clonotype has a handful of counts. The chain uses TRBV7-2 and TRBJ2-3; D is undetermined. V was cut by 2 bases and J by 1 base, with 16 bases left in between. CDR3 length: 17 amino acids. Per the germline V gene, CDR1 is SGHTA and CDR2 is FQGNSA. CDR3 sequence reads: CASSLRVRTARTDTQYF. In nucleotides, the CDR3 is TGTGCCAGCAGCTTAAGGGTACGGACGGCCCGCACAGATACGCAGTATTTT.

The gene calls are TRBV7-2 and TRBJ2-3; TRBD2 is a possible D gene (5 bases). V dropped 5 bases and J dropped 1 base, with 19 bases sitting between them. The V gene's germline CDR1 is SGHTA and CDR2 FQGNSA. The CDR3 spans 17 residues. CDR3 coding DNA: TGTGCCAGCAGCCCCCGGTCAAGAGGGATGGGCACAGATACGCAGTATTTT. Its translation: CASSPRSRGMGTDTQYF. The entire variable domain, with the rest obtained from reference TRBV7-2 and TRBJ2-3, is as follows: GAGVSQSPSNKVTEKGKDVELRCDPISGHTALYWYRQSLGQGLEFLIYFQGNSAPDKSGLPSDRFSAERTGGSVSTLTIQRTQQEDSAVYLCASSPRSRGMGTDTQYFGPGTRLTVL.

The chain recombines TRBV30 with TRBJ1-1; no clear D gene. V shed 2 bases and J shed 4 bases, with 14 bases lying between them. This CDR3 has 14 residues. From germline, CDR1 is GTSNPN and CDR2 SVGIG (reference sequence). The CDR3 spells CAWSWESLVTEAFF. CDR3 sequence (DNA): TGTGCCTGGAGTTGGGAGTCCCTGGTCACTGAAGCTTTCTTT.

The chain couples TRBV4-1 to TRBJ1-6, with D hard to call. Germline values: CDR1 MGHRA, CDR2 YSYEKL. Trimming removed 2 bases at V and 8 bases at J, with 7 bases between. The CDR3 contains 13 residues. The CDR3 coding sequence is TGCGCCAGCAGCCAATTCACTGATTCACCCCTCCACTTT. Its translation is CASSQFTDSPLHF.

The table lists this clonotype with many counts. This chain uses TRBV29-1 with TRBJ1-1, with TRBD1 matching over 9 bases. Germline trimming cut 6 bases from V and 3 bases from J; bases unmatched to any gene: 5. CDR1 and CDR2 from the germline V gene are SQVTM and ANQGSEA. The CDR3 is 13 residues long. The CDR3 sequence: CSVVRQGDTEAFF. The CDR3 DNA is TGCAGCGTAGTCCGACAGGGGGACACTGAAGCTTTCTTT.

J is TRBJ1-1 and V is TRBV29-1, with D unclear. The germline gives CDR1 SQVTM, CDR2 ANQGSEA. This CDR3 spans 12 amino acids. Trimming took 3 bases from V and 7 from J, leaving 12 bases between them. The CDR3 bases are TGCAGCGTTGACTGGGTGCACGATGAAGCTTTCTTT. Protein: CSVDWVHDEAFF.

The chain uses TRBV9 and TRBJ2-6; TRBD1 is a possible D gene (6 bases). Germline V gene sequence: CDR1 SGDLS, CDR2 YYNGEE. This CDR3 has 15 residues. V dropped 4 bases and J dropped 2 bases, with 10 bases sitting between them. The CDR3 region is CASSIPGAGANVLTF. CDR3 DNA: TGTGCCAGCAGCATACCAGGGGCTGGGGCCAACGTCCTGACTTTC.

V is TRBV9 and J is TRBJ2-1, with D unresolved. Germline V gene lookup returns CDR1 SGDLS and CDR2 YYNGEE. V shed 0 bases and J shed 0 bases, with 16 bases lying between them. This CDR3 contains 18 residues. The CDR3: CASSVEEPSRSSYNEQFF. The CDR3 nucleotides read TGTGCCAGCAGCGTAGAGGAGCCCTCTCGGAGCTCCTACAATGAGCAGTTCTTC.

This clonotype has just a few counts. The V and J genes are TRBV2 and TRBJ1-3; D gene uncertain. Trimming removed 5 bases at V and 0 bases at J, with 8 bases between. The CDR3 has 14 amino acids. Germline V gene data show CDR1 as SNHLY and CDR2 as FYNNEI. CDR3 loop: CASSPMDSGNTIYF. DNA of the CDR3: TGTGCCAGCAGTCCAATGGACTCTGGAAACACCATATATTTT.

The gene calls are TRBV5-1 and TRBJ2-3, with D possibly being TRBD1 (6 bases). This CDR3 spans 14 amino acids. Trimming left V 5 bases short and J 2 bases short, with 12 bases between. Germline V gene lookup returns CDR1 SGHRS and CDR2 YFSETQ. The CDR3 is CASRPRGNTDTQYF. The CDR3 bases are TGCGCCAGCAGGCCCAGGGGTAACACAGATACGCAGTATTTT.

The rearrangement uses TRBV12-3 or TRBV12-4 and TRBJ1-1; D ambiguous. V was clipped by 7 bases and J by 1 base, with 13 bases between them. This CDR3 spans 14 amino acids. The CDR3 region is CASTWGEGNTEAFF. The CDR3 DNA reads as TGTGCCAGCACCTGGGGTGAAGGGAACACTGAAGCTTTCTTT.

In its sample, this clonotype was seen a few times. The chain carries TRBV29-1 and TRBJ2-4; weak D call: TRBD1 (6 bases). There are 13 residues in the CDR3. V lost 4 bases and J lost 2, with 9 bases in between. CDR1 and CDR2 (germline): SQVTM, ANQGSEA. This CDR3 reads CSVGRGPKNIQYF. Here the CDR3 DNA reads TGCAGCGTTGGCAGGGGACCCAAAAACATTCAGTACTTC.

This sequence joins TRBV4-1 and TRBJ1-1, with 12 bases matching TRBD1. The CDR3 length is 16 residues. In germline, CDR1 is MGHRA, CDR2 YSYEKL. Trimming at V came to 5 bases and at J to 2 bases, leaving 6 bases not matched to a gene. CDR3 bases: TGCGCCAGCAGCGCCGGGACAGGGGGCCCTAACACTGAAGCTTTCTTT. Residues: CASSAGTGGPNTEAFF.

This clonotype has just a few counts. The J gene is TRBJ2-2, the V gene TRBV12-3 or TRBV12-4, with a weak D call TRBD1 (6 bases). The V gene lost 7 bases and the J gene lost 3 bases, with 15 bases spanning the gap. This CDR3 is built from 15 residues. CDR3 sequence: CASKNPGADTGELFF. The CDR3 bases are TGTGCCAGCAAAAACCCAGGGGCCGACACCGGGGAGCTGTTTTTT.